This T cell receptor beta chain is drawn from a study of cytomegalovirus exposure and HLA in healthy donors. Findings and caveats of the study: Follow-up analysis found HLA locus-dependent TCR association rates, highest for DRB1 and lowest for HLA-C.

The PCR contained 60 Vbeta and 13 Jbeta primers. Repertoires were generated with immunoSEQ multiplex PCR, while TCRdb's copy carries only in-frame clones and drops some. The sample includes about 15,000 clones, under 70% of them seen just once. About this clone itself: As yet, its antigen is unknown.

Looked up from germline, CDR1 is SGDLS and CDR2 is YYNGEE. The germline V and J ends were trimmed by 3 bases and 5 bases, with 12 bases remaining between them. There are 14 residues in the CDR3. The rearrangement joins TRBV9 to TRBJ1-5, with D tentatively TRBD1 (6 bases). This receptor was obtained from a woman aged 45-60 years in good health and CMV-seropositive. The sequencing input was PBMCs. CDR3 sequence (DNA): TGTGCCAGCAGCGAGGGGGATCTTTATCAGCCCCAGCATTTT. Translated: CASSEGDLYQPQHF.